Presented here are 19 T cell receptor beta chains from one specimen sequenced in a study of cytomegalovirus exposure and HLA in healthy donors. It was with 60 Vbeta and 13 Jbeta primers that the PCR ran. Profiled with immunoSEQ multiplex PCR; TCRdb holds only in-frame clones, not every one. The table lists about 110,000 clones, roughly 76% of them singletons, with 6.9% in the top ten. The sequenced sample was PBMCs. Source of these receptors: a man aged 25 to 45 in good health and CMV-seropositive.

The chain employs TRBV15 and TRBJ1-1; 10 nucleotides line up with TRBD1. CDR3 length equals 16 residues. J lost 2 bases, V lost 2 bases, and 5 bases had no gene match. Germline CDR1 and CDR2: LNHNV and YYDKDF (reference sequence). The CDR3 here is CATSRWTGGINTEAFF. The CDR3 DNA reads TGTGCCACCAGCAGATGGACAGGGGGGATAAACACTGAAGCTTTCTTT. The full variable domain, with the rest looked up from reference TRBV15 and TRBJ1-1, is DAMVIQNPRYQVTQFGKPVTLSCSQTLNHNVMYWYQQKSSQAPKLLFHYYDKDFNNEADTPDNFQSRRPNTSFCFLDIRSPGLGDTAMYLCATSRWTGGINTEAFFGQGTRLTVV.

V usage is TRBV2 and J usage is TRBJ1-6; D may be TRBD1 (6 bases). Looked up from germline, CDR1 is SNHLY and CDR2 is FYNNEI. Between the trimmed V and J ends, which lost 5 bases and 5 bases, there was a span of 10 bases. The CDR3 contains 14 residues. CDR3 amino acids: CASSWAGDNSPLHF. The CDR3 DNA reads TGTGCCAGCAGTTGGGCAGGGGATAATTCACCCCTCCACTTT.

The CDR3 coding sequence is TGCAGCGGCAACAGGGTTTCGATGAACACTGAAGCTTTCTTT. This gives the protein CSGNRVSMNTEAFF. The chain couples TRBV29-1 to TRBJ1-1; possible D gene TRBD1, 6 bases. Germline CDR1 reads SQVTM; CDR2 reads ANQGSEA. Trimming removed 7 bases from V and 0 bases from J, with 15 bases in between. There are 14 residues in the CDR3.

Regarding this clone: Other DNA sequences in this specimen translate into the identical CDR3. V is TRBV28 and J is TRBJ2-1, with TRBD2 matching 10 bases. From germline, CDR1 is MDHEN and CDR2 SYDVKM. CDR3 length equals 15 residues. J was trimmed by 1 base and V by 5 bases; bases with no gene match: 2. The CDR3 sequence is CASSSGGASYNEQFF. CDR3 in DNA: TGTGCCAGCAGTAGCGGGGGGGCATCCTACAATGAGCAGTTCTTC. The whole variable domain, filled in from reference TRBV28 and TRBJ2-1, reads DVKVTQSSRYLVKRTGEKVFLECVQDMDHENMFWYRQDPGLGLRLIYFSYDVKMKEKGDIPEGYSVSREKKERFSLILESASTNQTSMYLCASSSGGASYNEQFFGPGTRLTVL.

Comments on this clone: Other DNA sequences in this specimen translate into the identical CDR3. The V and J genes are TRBV5-1 and TRBJ2-5; 10 bases align to TRBD2. Germline loops: CDR1 SGHRS, CDR2 YFSETQ. The CDR3 has 15 residues. The V segment lost 0 bases and the J segment 5 bases; nucleotides outside the gene matches: 4. The CDR3 is CASSLGGTSEETQYF. DNA for the CDR3: TGCGCCAGCAGCTTGGGCGGGACTAGCGAGGAGACCCAGTACTTC.

J is TRBJ2-1 and V is TRBV6-4; the match to TRBD1 covers 10 bases. CDR3 size: 16 residues. Germline-derived CDR1 and CDR2 are MRHNA and SNTAGT. V shed 5 bases, J shed 7 bases, and the junction held 11 bases outside the gene matches. In DNA form, the CDR3 reads TGTGCCAGCAGTAGAATGTCGGGACAGGGGAATAATGAGCAGTTCTTC. Translated, it gives CASSRMSGQGNNEQFF.

This clone was recorded once. V and J are TRBV6-5 and TRBJ1-5; D possibly corresponds to TRBD1 (6 bases). Trimming removed 5 bases from V and 2 bases from J, with 13 bases in between. The CDR3 totals 15 residues. CDR1 is MNHEY, CDR2 SVGAGI, per germline. This CDR3 reads CASSRNRVGNQPQHF. The CDR3 DNA is TGTGCCAGCAGTCGGAACAGGGTAGGCAATCAGCCCCAGCATTTT.

The table lists this clone with a count of one. The J gene is TRBJ1-4, the V gene TRBV4-1, with a possible D match to TRBD1 (5 bases). Looked up from germline, CDR1 is MGHRA and CDR2 is YSYEKL. This CDR3 has 16 residues. V lost 4 bases to trimming and J lost 0 bases, with 12 bases between them. In nucleotides, the CDR3 is TGCGCCAGCAGCCCGGGGGACCGAGCAACTAATGAAAAACTGTTTTTT. It codes for CASSPGDRATNEKLFF.

The chain is built from TRBV19 and TRBJ2-6, with 10 bases identical to TRBD1. The CDR3 spans 16 residues. V shed 7 bases and J 3 bases; nucleotides not matched to a gene: 6. Germline V CDR1 and CDR2: LNHDA, SQIVND (reference sequence). For the CDR3, the DNA is TGTGCCAGTAACCGACAGGGGGCGGGTGGGGCCAACGTCCTGACTTTC. Encoded protein: CASNRQGAGGANVLTF.

The rearrangement uses TRBV5-4 and TRBJ2-5; 8 positions match TRBD1. CDR1 and CDR2 (germline): SGHNT, YYREEE (reference sequence). With V trimmed by 4 bases and J by 2 bases, 10 bases remained unmatched. The CDR3 runs 16 residues. CDR3: CASSPGGTGSQETQYF. CDR3 in DNA: TGTGCCAGCAGCCCGGGTGGGACAGGCTCACAAGAGACCCAGTACTTC.

V is TRBV7-9 and J is TRBJ2-1; the match to TRBD2 covers 7 bases. This CDR3 region has 13 residues. The junction had 3 bases not matched to a gene; V was cut back by 5 bases and J by 5 bases. Germline V gives CDR1 SEHNR, CDR2 FQNEAQ (reference sequence). CDR3 sequence reads: CASSPRGDNEQFF. In DNA, the CDR3 is TGTGCCAGCAGCCCACGGGGGGACAATGAGCAGTTCTTC.

The chain couples TRBV15 to TRBJ2-1; D may be TRBD2 (6 bases). This CDR3 region has 14 residues. Trimming removed 0 bases at V and 10 bases at J, with 13 bases between. The germline gives CDR1 LNHNV, CDR2 YYDKDF (reference sequence). Written as DNA, the CDR3 is TGTGCCACCAGCAGAGATTCGGACTATAGGGAGCAGTTCTTC. Protein sequence: CATSRDSDYREQFF.

This rearrangement joins TRBV7-2 to TRBJ1-1; 9 nucleotides align to TRBD1. The CDR3 has 15 residues. CDR1 is SGHTA and CDR2 is FQGNSA in the germline V gene. J gave up 6 bases and V 5 bases, and 10 bases lay outside the gene matches. This chain's CDR3 is CASSLWTGVRAEAFF. The CDR3 DNA sequence: TGTGCCAGCAGCCTATGGACAGGGGTGAGGGCTGAAGCTTTCTTT.

The V and J genes are TRBV2 and TRBJ2-1; 14 nucleotides align to TRBD2. This CDR3 has 17 residues. The trim removed 3 bases at V and 9 bases at J, leaving 10 bases unmatched. Per the germline V gene, CDR1 is SNHLY and CDR2 is FYNNEI. The CDR3 loop is CASSETSGGATTSEQFF. In nucleotides, the CDR3 is TGTGCCAGCAGTGAGACTAGCGGGGGGGCGACGACGAGTGAGCAGTTCTTC.

V usage is TRBV28 and J usage is TRBJ1-5, with TRBD1 as a possible D gene (5 bases). The CDR3 runs to 16 residues. Germline V gene data show CDR1 as MDHEN and CDR2 as SYDVKM. Trimming removed 6 bases at V and 1 base at J, with 16 bases between. Here the CDR3 reads CASRSPTARSNQPQHF. CDR3 in DNA: TGTGCCAGCAGGTCTCCGACAGCTCGGAGCAATCAGCCCCAGCATTTT.

The J gene is TRBJ2-5, the V gene TRBV6-5, with a tentative D call TRBD2 (6 bases). V lost 3 bases and J 2 bases, leaving 16 bases between the germline ends. Germline V gene lookup returns CDR1 MNHEY and CDR2 SVGAGI. There are 16 residues in the CDR3. CDR3 sequence: CASSYTPPRDQETQYF. For the CDR3, the DNA is TGTGCCAGCAGTTATACCCCCCCGCGGGATCAAGAGACCCAGTACTTC.

CDR3 nucleotides: TGTGCCAGCAGCTTAGACAGGAAGAATTCACCCCTCCACTTT. It specifies CASSLDRKNSPLHF. The rearrangement joins TRBV7-8 to TRBJ1-6; TRBD1 is a possible D gene (5 bases). Germline-derived CDR1 and CDR2 are SGHVS and FQNEAQ. The CDR3 has 14 amino acids. V dropped 1 base and J dropped 7 bases, with 8 bases sitting between them.

This clone occurred a few times. The chain is built from TRBV18 and TRBJ1-2; 10 nucleotides agree with TRBD1. The trim removed 5 bases at V and 8 bases at J, leaving 8 bases unmatched. The CDR3 spans 14 residues. The V gene's germline CDR1 is KGHSH and CDR2 LQKENI. CDR3 coding DNA: TGTGCCAGCTCAGCCTCCGGGACAGGGGAAGGCTACACCTTC. As protein: CASSASGTGEGYTF.

In its sample, this clone was seen a few times. The V call is TRBV9, the J call TRBJ2-3; 10 bases are a match to TRBD2. This CDR3 is built from 16 residues. V trimming: 4 bases; J trimming: 3 bases; junction bases outside the gene matches: 8. Germline V CDR1 and CDR2: SGDLS, YYNGEE. CDR3 coding DNA: TGTGCCAGCAGCCTCCTCGAGCGGGGGGGAACAGATACGCAGTATTTT. It specifies CASSLLERGGTDTQYF.